The sample holds many counts of the clone carrying this T cell receptor (beta chain). Its antigen is as yet unknown. The data are from a study of T-cell memory formation after mild COVID-19. One entry per CDR3 protein, called by TCRdb with MiXCR from the 5' RACE reads. The sample records about 430,000 distinct CDR3 sequences, approximately 18% being singletons. Study conclusions and caveats: The authors did not confirm SARS-CoV-2 specificity of second-wave clones peaking day 37.

The sequence came from a man aged 18 to 30 who had mild COVID-19 (a few samples of this study predate the infection). Cell type and time point are not known. The specimen sequenced was PBMCs or a T cell subset sorted from them (not recorded which).

CDR3 loop: CASTTTGLSYEQYF. CDR3 bases: TGTGCCAGCACCACGACAGGGTTGTCCTACGAGCAGTACTTC. This sequence joins TRBV6-6 and TRBJ2-7; 7 nucleotides line up with TRBD1. After removal of 7 bases from V and 1 base from J, the junction contained 7 bases not matched to a gene. The CDR3 consists of 14 residues. CDR1 and CDR2 from the germline V gene are MNHNY and SVGAGI (reference sequence).